The rows below give T cell receptor beta chains drawn from one sample of a study of T cell responses to AZD1222 COVID-19 vaccine. Sequencing was performed with immunoSEQ multiplex PCR; in TCRdb, only in-frame clones are kept and a portion is missing. Here the sample spans approximately 270,000 clones, almost 95% being singletons. This material consisted of peripheral blood, taken 28 days after the second AZD1222 dose. The receptors shown here come from an adult who received the AZD1222 COVID-19 vaccine. The CDR3 runs from the conserved cysteine through the conserved F or W. A D gene is named only where the DNA matches it firmly. The size entry is marked missing in some rows and otherwise reads once, few, many or a size class.

v_call,j_call,d_call,clone_size,cdr3_aa,cdr3_nt
TRBV20-1,TRBJ1-5,-,-,CSASSTGNQPQHF,TGCAGTGCTAGTTCGACGGGGAATCAGCCCCAGCATTTT
TRBV6-2/TRBV6-3,TRBJ1-3,-,-,CASSLPGTTGGNTIYF,TGTGCCAGCAGCTTGCCTGGGACAACCGGTGGAAACACCATATATTTT
TRBV3-1/TRBV3-2,TRBJ2-5,TRBD2,-,CASTATSGWETQYF,TGTGCCAGCACGGCGACTAGCGGTTGGGAGACCCAGTACTTC
TRBV19,TRBJ1-4,-,-,CASSPTIANEKLFF,TGTGCCAGTAGCCCGACAATCGCGAATGAAAAACTGTTTTTT
TRBV7-9,TRBJ2-7,-,-,CASSLGGHEQYF,TGTGCCAGCAGCTTAGGGGGACACGAGCAGTACTTC
TRBV5-6,TRBJ1-3,-,-,CASSPGLGAQGNTIYF,TGTGCCAGCAGCCCGGGCCTGGGGGCGCAAGGAAACACCATATATTTT
TRBV18,TRBJ2-7,TRBD1,-,CASSPGAGQGGYEQYF,TGTGCCAGCTCACCTGGAGCCGGACAGGGGGGATACGAGCAGTACTTC
TRBV24-1,TRBJ1-2,-,-,CATKVERGYGYTF,TGTGCCACCAAGGTGGAGAGAGGCTATGGCTACACCTTC
TRBV18,TRBJ1-2,-,few,CASSPVLFYGYTF,TGTGCCAGCTCACCGGTCTTGTTCTATGGCTACACCTTC
TRBV4-2,TRBJ1-3,TRBD1,-,CASSPRTGGDSGNTIYF,TGTGCCAGCAGCCCAAGGACAGGAGGGGACTCTGGAAACACCATATATTTT
TRBV3-1/TRBV3-2,TRBJ2-2,-,-,CASSHSGELFF,TGTGCCAGCAGCCACTCCGGGGAGCTGTTTTTT
TRBV7-2,TRBJ1-5,TRBD1,-,CASSLGQQGLGQPQHF,TGTGCCAGCAGCTTAGGTCAACAGGGGTTAGGTCAGCCCCAGCATTTT
TRBV18,TRBJ1-5,TRBD1,-,CASSPTGANQPQHF,TGTGCCAGCTCACCAACAGGGGCAAATCAGCCCCAGCATTTT
TRBV6-5,TRBJ1-2,TRBD1,-,CASSSTGNYGYTF,TGTGCCAGCAGTTCGACAGGGAACTATGGCTACACCTTC
TRBV7-9,TRBJ2-7,-,-,CASSPPGSLSYEQYF,TGTGCCAGCAGCCCCCCGGGATCCCTCTCCTACGAGCAGTACTTC
TRBV5-1,TRBJ2-2,TRBD2,-,CASSYQAGGQNTGELFF,TGCGCCAGCAGCTATCAAGCGGGGGGCCAGAACACCGGGGAGCTGTTTTTT
TRBV11-2,TRBJ2-1,TRBD2,-,CASSGMGPLAGIAYNEQFF,TGTGCCAGCAGTGGCATGGGCCCTCTAGCGGGAATCGCCTACAATGAGCAGTTCTTC
TRBV6-4,TRBJ2-2,TRBD2,-,CASSDSRVAGPGELFF,TGTGCCAGCAGTGACTCCAGGGTAGCGGGGCCCGGGGAGCTGTTTTTT
TRBV7-3,TRBJ2-1,-,-,CASSLTSYNEQFF,TGTGCCAGCAGCTTAACCTCCTACAATGAGCAGTTCTTC
TRBV10-2,TRBJ2-5,-,-,CASTATIQETQYF,TGCGCCAGCACAGCGACTATACAAGAGACCCAGTACTTC
TRBV19,TRBJ1-2,-,-,CASSIDRGVRYGYTF,TGTGCCAGTAGTATAGATCGGGGAGTGCGCTATGGCTACACCTTC
TRBV7-9,TRBJ1-1,-,-,CASSPRTVTEAFF,TGTGCCAGCAGCCCCCGGACAGTAACTGAAGCTTTCTTT
TRBV20-1,TRBJ2-3,-,-,CSASSSGMGDTQYF,TGCAGTGCTAGTTCCTCGGGGATGGGTGATACGCAGTATTTT
TRBV4-1,TRBJ2-7,TRBD1,-,CASSQVESRGHEQYF,TGCGCCAGCAGCCAAGTAGAGAGCAGGGGGCACGAGCAGTACTTC
TRBV28,TRBJ1-6,-,-,CASRKDYNSPLHF,TGTGCCAGCAGGAAGGACTATAATTCACCCCTCCACTTT
TRBV5-6,TRBJ1-6,TRBD1,-,CASSPGQFNSPLHF,TGTGCCAGCAGCCCGGGACAGTTCAATTCACCCCTCCACTTT
TRBV19,TRBJ1-5,TRBD1,-,CASSIGPDRVNQPQHF,TGTGCCAGTAGTATAGGGCCGGACAGGGTCAATCAGCCCCAGCATTTT
TRBV7-9,TRBJ2-1,-,-,CASKPKQSNSTYNEQFF,TGTGCCAGCAAACCTAAACAATCGAACTCGACCTACAATGAGCAGTTCTTC
TRBV7-6,TRBJ1-6,TRBD1,once,CASSLARTGSTNSPLHF,TGTGCCAGCAGCTTAGCCCGGACAGGGTCAACTAATTCACCCCTCCACTTT
TRBV10-2,TRBJ1-5,-,-,CASSGGQTNQPQHF,TGCGCCAGCAGTGGGGGACAAACGAATCAGCCCCAGCATTTT
TRBV7-8,TRBJ1-2,-,-,CASSFEVQGSGYTF,TGTGCCAGCAGCTTTGAGGTACAGGGCAGTGGCTACACCTTC
TRBV13,TRBJ2-1,-,-,CAVRFGGSSYNEQFF,TGTGCCGTTCGATTTGGAGGTAGCTCCTACAATGAGCAGTTCTTC
TRBV10-1,TRBJ2-7,-,-,CASTSLVGEQYF,TGCGCCAGCACCTCACTAGTAGGCGAGCAGTACTTC
TRBV19,TRBJ1-5,-,-,CASSIDRAGNQPQHF,TGTGCCAGTAGTATAGACAGGGCGGGCAATCAGCCCCAGCATTTT
TRBV6-5,TRBJ1-1,-,-,CASTTGMGTEAFF,TGTGCCAGCACAACAGGGATGGGCACTGAAGCTTTCTTT
TRBV10-3,TRBJ1-4,TRBD1,-,CAISEPIRGQGPLTNEKLFF,TGTGCCATCAGTGAGCCGATCCGAGGACAGGGTCCCCTAACTAATGAAAAACTGTTTTTT
TRBV6-2/TRBV6-3,TRBJ1-5,TRBD1,-,CASSHRPLQGADFYQPQHF,TGTGCCAGCAGTCATCGACCATTACAGGGGGCGGATTTTTATCAGCCCCAGCATTTT
TRBV28,TRBJ2-3,-,-,CASSLGLQGGDTQYF,TGTGCCAGCAGTTTAGGTTTACAGGGTGGCGATACGCAGTATTTT
TRBV6-6,TRBJ1-5,-,-,CASSKGGQPQHF,TGTGCCAGCAGTAAGGGGGGTCAGCCCCAGCATTTT
TRBV6-5,TRBJ1-2,-,-,CAGSDLGYGYTF,TGTGCCGGATCCGACCTGGGCTATGGCTACACCTTC
TRBV9,TRBJ2-7,-,-,CASSVGEYRAYEQYF,TGTGCCAGCAGCGTAGGAGAGTATAGGGCTTACGAGCAGTACTTC
TRBV3-1/TRBV3-2,TRBJ1-6,-,once,CASSQEGSPLHF,TGTGCCAGCAGCCAAGAAGGATCACCCCTCCACTTT
TRBV28,TRBJ1-1,-,-,CASSLRDEAFF,TGTGCCAGCAGTCTCCGGGACGAAGCTTTCTTT
TRBV20-1,TRBJ2-3,-,-,CSASLALVDTQYF,TGCAGTGCTAGTCTCGCGCTTGTGGATACGCAGTATTTT
TRBV7-6,TRBJ1-5,-,-,CASSLNRAFGQPQHF,TGTGCCAGCAGCTTAAACAGGGCCTTTGGTCAGCCCCAGCATTTT
TRBV28,TRBJ2-1,-,-,CASSLWAGSSYNEQFF,TGTGCCAGCAGTTTATGGGCAGGGAGCTCCTACAATGAGCAGTTCTTC
TRBV28,TRBJ2-4,-,-,CASSLLLGGLNIQYF,TGTGCCAGCAGTTTATTACTAGGAGGGTTAAACATTCAGTACTTC